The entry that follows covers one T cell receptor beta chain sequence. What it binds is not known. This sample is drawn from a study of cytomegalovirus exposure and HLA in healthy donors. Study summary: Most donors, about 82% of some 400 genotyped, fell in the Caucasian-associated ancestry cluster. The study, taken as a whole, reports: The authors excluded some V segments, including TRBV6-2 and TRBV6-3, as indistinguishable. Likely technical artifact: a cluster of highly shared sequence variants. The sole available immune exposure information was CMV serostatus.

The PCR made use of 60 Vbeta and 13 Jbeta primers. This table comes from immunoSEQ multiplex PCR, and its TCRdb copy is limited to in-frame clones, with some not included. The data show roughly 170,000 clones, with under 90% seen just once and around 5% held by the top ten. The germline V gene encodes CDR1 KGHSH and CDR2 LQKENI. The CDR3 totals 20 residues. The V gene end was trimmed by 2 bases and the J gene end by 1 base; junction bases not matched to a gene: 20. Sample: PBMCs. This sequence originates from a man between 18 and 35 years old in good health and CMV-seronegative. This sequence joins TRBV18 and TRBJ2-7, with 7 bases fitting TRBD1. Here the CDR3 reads CASSPFFYHLGTATSYEQYF. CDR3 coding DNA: TGTGCCAGCTCACCATTTTTCTATCATTTGGGGACAGCGACTTCCTACGAGCAGTACTTC.